These T cell receptor beta chains were read from a single sample in a study of T cell responses to AZD1222 COVID-19 vaccine. The repertoire was sequenced with immunoSEQ multiplex PCR; TCRdb's copy has only in-frame clones and lacks some. The data hold some 150,000 clones, with roughly 90% observed a single time. Source: peripheral blood, taken on day 0 of AZD1222 vaccination. These receptors all come from an adult in good health. Each CDR3 is given with its conserved first and last residue. Fields, in order: D gene, V gene, J gene, clone size, CDR3 protein, CDR3 DNA. D genes are given only for firm matches. Expanded clones are given a class, and other clones once, few, many or no size at all.

TRBD2,TRBV30,TRBJ2-7,-,CAWSPLHIGTSGGYEQYF,TGTGCCTGGAGTCCACTCCACATCGGGACTAGCGGGGGCTACGAGCAGTACTTC
TRBD2,TRBV29-1,TRBJ2-7,-,CSVELRLGEGEQYF,TGCAGCGTTGAATTACGTTTGGGGGAGGGCGAGCAGTACTTC
-,TRBV6-2/TRBV6-3,TRBJ2-6,-,CASSYSRPGSSRSGANVLTF,TGTGCCAGCAGTTACTCGCGGCCGGGGTCTAGTCGATCTGGGGCCAACGTCCTGACTTTC
-,TRBV5-1,TRBJ2-2,-,CASSLRGPGELFF,TGCGCCAGCAGCTTGAGGGGCCCCGGGGAGCTGTTTTTT
-,TRBV9,TRBJ1-2,-,CASSVDGYGYTF,TGTGCCAGCAGCGTAGACGGCTATGGCTACACCTTC
TRBD2,TRBV6-5,TRBJ2-1,-,CASSYSRLAGGGEQFF,TGTGCCAGCAGTTACTCTCGGCTAGCGGGGGGCGGTGAGCAGTTCTTC
-,TRBV30,TRBJ1-5,-,CAWSVGQVINQPQHF,TGTGCCTGGAGTGTAGGCCAGGTTATCAATCAGCCCCAGCATTTT
-,TRBV27,TRBJ2-5,-,CASSSGTWETQYF,TGTGCCAGCAGCTCCGGGACATGGGAGACCCAGTACTTC
-,TRBV6-5,TRBJ1-1,-,CASRGRESDTEAFF,TGTGCCAGCAGAGGCAGGGAATCGGACACTGAAGCTTTCTTT
-,TRBV11-1,TRBJ1-1,once,CASSPDTVNTEAFF,TGTGCCAGCAGCCCGGACACCGTGAACACTGAAGCTTTCTTT
-,TRBV24-1,TRBJ1-1,-,CATRDDGTEAFF,TGTGCCACCCGGGACGACGGCACTGAAGCTTTCTTT
-,TRBV24-1,TRBJ2-5,-,CATSLGVPETQYF,TGTGCCACCAGTCTGGGGGTACCGGAGACCCAGTACTTC
-,TRBV6-5,TRBJ2-1,-,CASSYLGSYNEQFF,TGTGCCAGCAGTTACTTAGGATCGTACAATGAGCAGTTCTTC
-,TRBV5-1,TRBJ1-2,-,CASSLDRVGYTF,TGCGCCAGCAGCTTGGACAGGGTCGGCTACACCTTC
-,TRBV29-1,TRBJ2-2,-,CSVGPAAYPGELFF,TGCAGCGTGGGGCCGGCGGCGTACCCCGGGGAGCTGTTTTTT
TRBD1,TRBV25-1,TRBJ1-5,-,CASSADRGRDHQPQHF,TGTGCCAGCAGTGCAGACAGGGGGCGCGACCATCAGCCCCAGCATTTT
-,TRBV9,TRBJ1-2,-,CASSVSHYGYTF,TGTGCCAGCAGCGTTTCACACTATGGCTACACCTTC
TRBD2,TRBV6-5,TRBJ2-4,-,CASSYPTSGKNIQYF,TGTGCCAGCAGTTACCCTACTAGCGGAAAAAACATTCAGTACTTC
TRBD1,TRBV24-1,TRBJ1-2,-,CATRDSSTPGRGYTF,TGTGCCACACGGGACAGCTCCACTCCCGGAAGGGGCTACACCTTC
-,TRBV5-1,TRBJ2-5,-,CASSPPLETQYF,TGCGCCAGCAGCCCTCCGCTAGAGACCCAGTACTTC
TRBD1,TRBV5-8,TRBJ1-6,-,CASSSETGGLSPLHF,TGTGCCAGCAGCTCGGAGACAGGGGGCCTTTCACCCCTCCACTTT
TRBD1,TRBV7-2,TRBJ2-3,-,CASSPDRGTGDTQYF,TGTGCCAGCAGCCCCGACAGGGGGACAGGAGATACGCAGTATTTT